This T cell receptor beta chain is from a study of blood T cell repertoires in COVID-19. Study as a whole: Acute-phase and convalescent COVID-19 samples originated in the United States, Italy and Spain. Nucleic acid was either cDNA or gDNA, and it came from T cells, B-cell-depleted T cells, or PBMCs.

In the authors' methods: Estimation of nucleated cell counts relied on the amplification of reference gene primers. Sequencing used immunoSEQ multiplex PCR; TCRdb keeps in-frame clones, though not all of them. The V and J calls and clone size come from that table; D and trimming were worked out from the DNA. The sample records some 200,000 clones, approximately 85% being singletons. Trimming at V came to 0 bases and at J to 3 bases, leaving 7 bases not matched to a gene. This CDR3 comprises 16 residues. The germline CDR1 and CDR2 sequences are LGHDT and YNNKEL (reference sequence). The gene calls are TRBV3-1 (or the pseudogene TRBV3-2) and TRBJ1-1; 7 bases map to TRBD1. The clonotype comes from a woman aged 55-70 years with acute or convalescent COVID-19. The sequencing sample was made of peripheral blood. Here the CDR3 DNA reads TGTGCCAGCAGCCAAGATTACAGGGGAAGGTACACTGAAGCTTTCTTT. Protein sequence: CASSQDYRGRYTEAFF.